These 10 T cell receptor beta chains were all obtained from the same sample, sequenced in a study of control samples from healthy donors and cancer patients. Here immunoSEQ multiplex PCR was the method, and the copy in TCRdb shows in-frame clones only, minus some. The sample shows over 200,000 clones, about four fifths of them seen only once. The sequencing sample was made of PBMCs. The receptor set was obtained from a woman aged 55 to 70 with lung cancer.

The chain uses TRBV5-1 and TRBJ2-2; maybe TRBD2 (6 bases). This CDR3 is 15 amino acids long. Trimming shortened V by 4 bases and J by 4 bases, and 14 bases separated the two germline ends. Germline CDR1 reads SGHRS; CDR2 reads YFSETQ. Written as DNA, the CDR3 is TGCGCCAGCAGCCCCCCGGAGGGTGGCACCGGGGAGCTGTTTTTT. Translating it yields CASSPPEGGTGELFF.

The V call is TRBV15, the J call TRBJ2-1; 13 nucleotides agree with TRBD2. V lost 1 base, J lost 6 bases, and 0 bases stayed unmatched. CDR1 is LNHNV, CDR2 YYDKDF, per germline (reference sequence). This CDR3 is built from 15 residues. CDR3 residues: CATSRGLAGGNEQFF. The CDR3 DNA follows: TGTGCCACCAGCAGAGGACTAGCGGGAGGCAATGAGCAGTTCTTC.

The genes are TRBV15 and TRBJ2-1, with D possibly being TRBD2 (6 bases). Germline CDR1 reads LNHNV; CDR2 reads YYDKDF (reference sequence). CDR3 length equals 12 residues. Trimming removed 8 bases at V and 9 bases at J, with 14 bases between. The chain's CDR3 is CATRRGSTEQFF. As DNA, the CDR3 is TGTGCCACCCGGAGGGGTAGCACTGAGCAGTTCTTC.

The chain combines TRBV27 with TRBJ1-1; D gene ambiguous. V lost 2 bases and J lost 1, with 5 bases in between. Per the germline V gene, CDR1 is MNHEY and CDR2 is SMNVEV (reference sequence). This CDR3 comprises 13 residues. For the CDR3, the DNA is TGTGCCAGCAGTTTAGCTGAGAACACTGAAGCTTTCTTT. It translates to CASSLAENTEAFF.

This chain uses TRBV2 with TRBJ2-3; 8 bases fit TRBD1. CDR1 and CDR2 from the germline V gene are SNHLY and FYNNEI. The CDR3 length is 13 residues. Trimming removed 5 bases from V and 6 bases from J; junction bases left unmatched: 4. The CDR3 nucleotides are TGTGCCAGCAGTCAGACAGGGGCGGATACGCAGTATTTT. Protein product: CASSQTGADTQYF.

DNA for the CDR3: TGCAGCGTTGGGGAACAGGGGTGGAGCGGGGAGCTGTTTTTT. Protein product: CSVGEQGWSGELFF. V is TRBV29-1 and J is TRBJ2-2; TRBD1 matches at 7 bases. This CDR3 is built from 14 residues. Germline values: CDR1 SQVTM, CDR2 ANQGSEA. Unmatched junction bases numbered 9, after V lost 4 bases and J lost 7 bases.

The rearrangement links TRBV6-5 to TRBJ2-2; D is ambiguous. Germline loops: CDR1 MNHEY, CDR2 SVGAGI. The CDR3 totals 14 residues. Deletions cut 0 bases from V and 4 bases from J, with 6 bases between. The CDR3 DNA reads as TGTGCCAGCAGTTACTCTCCGGGCACCGGGGAGCTGTTTTTT. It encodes CASSYSPGTGELFF.

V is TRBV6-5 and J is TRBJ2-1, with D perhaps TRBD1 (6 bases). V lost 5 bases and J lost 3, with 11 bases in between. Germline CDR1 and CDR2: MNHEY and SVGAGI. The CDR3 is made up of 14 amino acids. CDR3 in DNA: TGTGCCAGCAGTATCGGACAGCTCTACAATGAGCAGTTCTTC. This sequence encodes CASSIGQLYNEQFF.

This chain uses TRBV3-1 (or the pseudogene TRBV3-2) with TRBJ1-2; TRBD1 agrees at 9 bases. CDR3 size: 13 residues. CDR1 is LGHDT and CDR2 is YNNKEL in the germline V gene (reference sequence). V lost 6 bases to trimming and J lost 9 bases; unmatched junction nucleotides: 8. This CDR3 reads CASSHGTGQSYTF. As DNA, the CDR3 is TGTGCCAGCAGTCACGGGACAGGGCAGAGCTACACCTTC.

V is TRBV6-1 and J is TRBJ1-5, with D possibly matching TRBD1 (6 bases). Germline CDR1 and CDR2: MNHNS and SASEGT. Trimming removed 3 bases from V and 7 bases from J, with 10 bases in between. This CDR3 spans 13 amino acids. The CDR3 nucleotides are TGTGCCAGCAGTGACATGGGGGCCCAGCCCCAGCATTTT. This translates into CASSDMGAQPQHF.